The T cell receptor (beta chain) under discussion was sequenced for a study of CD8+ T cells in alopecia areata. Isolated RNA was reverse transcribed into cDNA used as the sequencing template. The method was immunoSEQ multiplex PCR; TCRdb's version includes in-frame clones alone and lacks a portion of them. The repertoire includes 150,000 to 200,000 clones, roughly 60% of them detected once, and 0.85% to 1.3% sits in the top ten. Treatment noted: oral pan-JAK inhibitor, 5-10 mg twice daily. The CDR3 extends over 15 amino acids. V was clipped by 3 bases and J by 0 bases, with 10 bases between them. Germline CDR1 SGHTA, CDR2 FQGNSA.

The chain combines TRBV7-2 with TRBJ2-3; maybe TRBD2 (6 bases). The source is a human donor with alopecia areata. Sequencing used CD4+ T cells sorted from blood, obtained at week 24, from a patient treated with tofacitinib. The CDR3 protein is CASSFVGTSTDTQYF. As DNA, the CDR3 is TGTGCCAGCAGCTTCGTAGGGACTAGCACAGATACGCAGTATTTT.